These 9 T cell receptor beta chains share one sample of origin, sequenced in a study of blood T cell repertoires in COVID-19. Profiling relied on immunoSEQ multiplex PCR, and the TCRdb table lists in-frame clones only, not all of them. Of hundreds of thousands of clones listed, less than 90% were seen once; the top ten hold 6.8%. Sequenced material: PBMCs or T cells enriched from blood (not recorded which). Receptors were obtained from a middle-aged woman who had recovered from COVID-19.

CDR3 DNA sequence: TGTGCCAGCAGTGTGGAGGGAATTCCAGCTTTCTTT. Protein: CASSVEGIPAFF. The V and J genes are TRBV2 and TRBJ1-1; D ambiguous. This CDR3 is built from 12 residues. Germline CDR1 is SNHLY and CDR2 is FYNNEI. Trimming took off 4 bases at V and 10 bases at J, with 13 bases between the two ends.

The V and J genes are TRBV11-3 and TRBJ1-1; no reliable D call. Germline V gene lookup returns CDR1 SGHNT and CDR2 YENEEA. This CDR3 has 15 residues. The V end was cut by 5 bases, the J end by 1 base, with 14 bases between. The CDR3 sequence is CASSPPEAKNTEAFF. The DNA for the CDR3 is TGTGCCAGCAGCCCCCCTGAGGCAAAGAACACTGAAGCTTTCTTT.

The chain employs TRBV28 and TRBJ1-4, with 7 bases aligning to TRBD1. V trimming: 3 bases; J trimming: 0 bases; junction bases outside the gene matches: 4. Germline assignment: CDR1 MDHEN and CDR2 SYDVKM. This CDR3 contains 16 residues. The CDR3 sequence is CASSFLGQTTNEKLFF. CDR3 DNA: TGTGCCAGCAGTTTTTTGGGACAGACAACTAATGAAAAACTGTTTTTT.

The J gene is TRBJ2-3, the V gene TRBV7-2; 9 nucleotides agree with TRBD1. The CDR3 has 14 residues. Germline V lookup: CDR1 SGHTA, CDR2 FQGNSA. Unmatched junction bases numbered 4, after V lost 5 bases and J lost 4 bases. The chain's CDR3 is CASSLDRGSDTQYF. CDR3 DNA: TGTGCCAGCAGCCTCGACAGGGGGTCAGATACGCAGTATTTT.

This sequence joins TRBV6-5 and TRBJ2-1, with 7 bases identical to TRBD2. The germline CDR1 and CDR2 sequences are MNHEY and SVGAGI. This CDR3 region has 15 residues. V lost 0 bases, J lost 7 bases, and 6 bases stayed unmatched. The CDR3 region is CASSYSLASGNEQFF. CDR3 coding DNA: TGTGCCAGCAGTTACTCACTAGCGTCAGGAAATGAGCAGTTCTTC.

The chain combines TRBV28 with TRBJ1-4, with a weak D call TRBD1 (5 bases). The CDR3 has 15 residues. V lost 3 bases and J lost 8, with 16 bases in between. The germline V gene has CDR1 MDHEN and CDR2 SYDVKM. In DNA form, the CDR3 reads TGTGCCAGCAGTTTTATCTTTCAGGGTGGGGAAAAACTGTTTTTT. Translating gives CASSFIFQGGEKLFF. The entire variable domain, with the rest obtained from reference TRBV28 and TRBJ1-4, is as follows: DVKVTQSSRYLVKRTGEKVFLECVQDMDHENMFWYRQDPGLGLRLIYFSYDVKMKEKGDIPEGYSVSREKKERFSLILESASTNQTSMYLCASSFIFQGGEKLFFGSGTQLSVL.

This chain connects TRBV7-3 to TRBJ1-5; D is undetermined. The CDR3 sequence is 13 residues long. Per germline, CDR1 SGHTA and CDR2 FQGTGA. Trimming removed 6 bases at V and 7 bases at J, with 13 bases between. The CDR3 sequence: CASSETPGQPQHF. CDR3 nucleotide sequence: TGTGCCAGCAGTGAGACCCCCGGGCAGCCCCAGCATTTT.

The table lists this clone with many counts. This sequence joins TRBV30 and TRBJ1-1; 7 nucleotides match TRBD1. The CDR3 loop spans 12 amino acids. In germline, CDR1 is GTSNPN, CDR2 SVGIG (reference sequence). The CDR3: CVTTGVSSEAFF. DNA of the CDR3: TGTGTTACCACAGGGGTGTCTTCCGAAGCTTTCTTT.

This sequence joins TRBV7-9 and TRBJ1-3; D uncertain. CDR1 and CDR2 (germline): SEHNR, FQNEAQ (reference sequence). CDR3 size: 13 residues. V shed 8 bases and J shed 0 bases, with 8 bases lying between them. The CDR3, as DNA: TGTGCCAGCCTACTAGGCTCTGGAAACACCATATATTTT. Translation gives CASLLGSGNTIYF.